Below, 4 T cell receptor beta chains from the same sample are listed, as sequenced in a study of T cells after yellow fever vaccination. MiXCR was run by TCRdb on the 5' RACE reads, yielding one entry per CDR3 protein. The sample records around 320,000 distinct CDR3 sequences, around 4.4% being singletons. This material consisted of PBMCs, taken 15 days after the yellow fever booster vaccination. These receptors originate from a man younger than 30 who received the YFV17D yellow fever vaccine.

In this sample, this clonotype turned up many times. The chain carries TRBV7-2 and TRBJ1-2; perhaps TRBD1 as D (5 bases). CDR3 size: 14 residues. The V gene's germline CDR1 is SGHTA and CDR2 FQGNSA. The V and J ends lost 5 bases and 8 bases respectively, with 18 bases between them. CDR3 nucleotides: TGTGCCAGCAGCCCCAGACAGCCTACTTCCGGCTACACCTTC. This gives the protein CASSPRQPTSGYTF.

In its sample, this clonotype was seen many times. The chain is built from TRBV4-3 and TRBJ1-5; D is unclear. Germline loops: CDR1 LGHNA, CDR2 YSLEER. This CDR3 has 15 amino acids. V lost 0 bases and J lost 0, with 6 bases in between. The DNA for the CDR3 is TGCGCCAGCAGCCAAGAACGGTATAGCAATCAGCCCCAGCATTTT. It translates to CASSQERYSNQPQHF.

V usage is TRBV7-8 and J usage is TRBJ1-5; tentatively, D is TRBD1 (5 bases). CDR3 size: 17 residues. Per germline, CDR1 SGHVS and CDR2 FQNEAQ. Trimming cost V 4 bases and J 0 bases, with 16 bases left between them. As DNA, the CDR3 is TGTGCCAGCAGCTCCAGGGCGGGGGTTAATAGCAATCAGCCCCAGCATTTT. Its protein is CASSSRAGVNSNQPQHF.

This clonotype was picked up many times. The chain combines TRBV7-6 with TRBJ2-3; no firm D call. CDR1 and CDR2 (germline): SGHVS, FNYEAQ. Trimming stripped 6 bases from V and 0 bases from J, with 7 bases between. The CDR3 is made up of 13 amino acids. Here the CDR3 DNA reads TGTGCCAGCAGGTCCTCTAGCACAGATACGCAGTATTTT. Its protein product is CASRSSSTDTQYF.